Listed below are T cell receptor beta chains from one sample, sequenced in a study of blood T cell repertoires in COVID-19. Data came from immunoSEQ multiplex PCR; TCRdb stores just in-frame clones and leaves some out. There are about 200,000 clones in the sample; roughly nine tenths occur only once, and approximately 0.69% lies in the top ten. The sequenced material came from peripheral blood. All receptors derive from a man in his forties with acute or convalescent COVID-19. The CDR3 runs from the conserved cysteine through the conserved F or W. The D gene is left open where the match is weak. Not all rows give a size; the values are once, few, many and, for expanded clones, a class.

CDR3nt: TGTGCCAGCTCTCAACGGGGGACAGAAATGAGAAACACCATATATTTT
CDR3aa: CASSQRGTEMRNTIYF
v_gene: TRBV18
d_gene: TRBD1
abundance: .
j_gene: TRBJ1-3

CDR3nt: TGCGCCAGCAGCCGGCCCGGGACAGGTAACAATGAGCAGTTCTTC
CDR3aa: CASSRPGTGNNEQFF
v_gene: TRBV4-3
d_gene: TRBD1
abundance: .
j_gene: TRBJ2-1

CDR3nt: TGTGCCAGCAGCCCCCAGGGGGCAAGTTCCAATCAGCCCCAGCATTTT
CDR3aa: CASSPQGASSNQPQHF
v_gene: TRBV7-9
d_gene: TRBD1
abundance: .
j_gene: TRBJ1-5

CDR3nt: TGTGCCAGCAGTTTCCTGACAAGAGAAGCTTTCTTT
CDR3aa: CASSFLTREAFF
v_gene: TRBV28
d_gene: .
abundance: .
j_gene: TRBJ1-1

CDR3nt: TGTGCCAGCAGCACCCGACAGGGGGCAGAAAATGGAACCGGGGAGCTGTTTTTT
CDR3aa: CASSTRQGAENGTGELFF
v_gene: TRBV21-1
d_gene: .
abundance: once
j_gene: TRBJ2-2

CDR3nt: TGTGCCAGCAGTGAGGGCAGTGCCAGGGATGAGCAGTTCTTC
CDR3aa: CASSEGSARDEQFF
v_gene: TRBV25-1
d_gene: .
abundance: once
j_gene: TRBJ2-1

CDR3nt: TGTGCCAGCAGCTCACCACAGGGTACGGACACTGAAGCTTTCTTT
CDR3aa: CASSSPQGTDTEAFF
v_gene: TRBV4-2
d_gene: .
abundance: once
j_gene: TRBJ1-1

CDR3nt: TGTGCCAGCAGCAGCCGACAGGGGGCCAGAGGCTATGGCTACACCTTC
CDR3aa: CASSSRQGARGYGYTF
v_gene: TRBV7-9
d_gene: TRBD1
abundance: .
j_gene: TRBJ1-2

CDR3nt: TGCAGCACCAGGGTGGAAGAGACCCAGTACTTC
CDR3aa: CSTRVEETQYF
v_gene: TRBV29-1
d_gene: .
abundance: .
j_gene: TRBJ2-5

CDR3nt: TGTGCCAGCAGCTTGCGCAACTATGGCTACACCTTC
CDR3aa: CASSLRNYGYTF
v_gene: TRBV11-2
d_gene: .
abundance: .
j_gene: TRBJ1-2

CDR3nt: TGTGCCAGCAGTGAGACGGAGCGGGAAAAACTGTTTTTT
CDR3aa: CASSETEREKLFF
v_gene: TRBV25-1
d_gene: .
abundance: .
j_gene: TRBJ1-4

CDR3nt: TGTGCCAGCAGGACTTCGGCCCCAGATACGCAGTATTTT
CDR3aa: CASRTSAPDTQYF
v_gene: TRBV28
d_gene: .
abundance: .
j_gene: TRBJ2-3

CDR3nt: TGTGCCAGCAGCTTGGCGGGGGGTAGGGCCTACGAGCAGTACTTC
CDR3aa: CASSLAGGRAYEQYF
v_gene: TRBV5-8
d_gene: TRBD2
abundance: .
j_gene: TRBJ2-7

CDR3nt: TGTGCCCGCCCGTCCGGGACAAACAATAGCAATCAGCCCCAGCATTTT
CDR3aa: CARPSGTNNSNQPQHF
v_gene: TRBV7-9
d_gene: .
abundance: .
j_gene: TRBJ1-5

CDR3nt: TGTGCCAGCAGTGTTGAACTACAGGGGTATGGCTACACCTTC
CDR3aa: CASSVELQGYGYTF
v_gene: TRBV2
d_gene: TRBD1
abundance: .
j_gene: TRBJ1-2

CDR3nt: TGTGCCAGCAGTTCCGGGGGAATTTTTTATCCGTATTTT
CDR3aa: CASSSGGIFYPYF
v_gene: TRBV27
d_gene: .
abundance: once
j_gene: TRBJ2-3

CDR3nt: TGCAGCGTTGATGGCAGGGGCGAAGGAGATGGCTACACCTTC
CDR3aa: CSVDGRGEGDGYTF
v_gene: TRBV29-1
d_gene: .
abundance: few
j_gene: TRBJ1-2

CDR3nt: TGTGCCAGTAGTGCCCTACCCGGCTCCTATAATTCACCCCTCCACTTT
CDR3aa: CASSALPGSYNSPLHF
v_gene: TRBV19
d_gene: .
abundance: .
j_gene: TRBJ1-6

CDR3nt: TGTGCCAGCAGCCCGACAGGGGGTTTGGACAATGAGCAGTTCTTC
CDR3aa: CASSPTGGLDNEQFF
v_gene: TRBV7-8
d_gene: TRBD1
abundance: .
j_gene: TRBJ2-1

CDR3nt: TGCGCCAGCAGCTCCGGCAGGGGTGATGGCTACACCTTC
CDR3aa: CASSSGRGDGYTF
v_gene: TRBV5-1
d_gene: .
abundance: .
j_gene: TRBJ1-2

CDR3nt: TGTGCCAGCTCGAGAGACAGAATCTACAATGAGCAGTTCTTC
CDR3aa: CASSRDRIYNEQFF
v_gene: TRBV6-5
d_gene: .
abundance: .
j_gene: TRBJ2-1

CDR3nt: TGTGCCAGCAGTTACTCTGGGACAGGGGTGTCCGGGGAGCTGTTTTTT
CDR3aa: CASSYSGTGVSGELFF
v_gene: TRBV6-5
d_gene: TRBD1
abundance: .
j_gene: TRBJ2-2

CDR3nt: TGTGCCACCAGTGGCTACCAGGCCGCAGATACGCAGTATTTT
CDR3aa: CATSGYQAADTQYF
v_gene: TRBV24-1
d_gene: .
abundance: .
j_gene: TRBJ2-3

CDR3nt: TGTGCCATCCAGGGTGAGGTGGGCACTGAAGCTTTCTTT
CDR3aa: CAIQGEVGTEAFF
v_gene: TRBV10-3
d_gene: .
abundance: once
j_gene: TRBJ1-1

CDR3nt: TGTGCCAGCAGTCCTACATACCAGGGGGTTCGGGGCTACACCTTC
CDR3aa: CASSPTYQGVRGYTF
v_gene: TRBV27
d_gene: TRBD1
abundance: .
j_gene: TRBJ1-2

CDR3nt: TGTGCCAGCAGTGAGACAGGGGGCACTGAAGCTTTCTTT
CDR3aa: CASSETGGTEAFF
v_gene: TRBV3-1/TRBV3-2
d_gene: TRBD1
abundance: .
j_gene: TRBJ1-1

CDR3nt: TGCAGCGTGGTCCGTCGGGACAGGGTATCCTACGAGCAGTACTTC
CDR3aa: CSVVRRDRVSYEQYF
v_gene: TRBV29-1
d_gene: TRBD1
abundance: .
j_gene: TRBJ2-7

CDR3nt: TGCAGCGTTGAAGAGGGCCCCCCCTACACCGGGGAGCTGTTTTTT
CDR3aa: CSVEEGPPYTGELFF
v_gene: TRBV29-1
d_gene: .
abundance: .
j_gene: TRBJ2-2

CDR3nt: TGCGCCAGCAGCCAAGTCACAGAATCCTACGAGCAGTACTTC
CDR3aa: CASSQVTESYEQYF
v_gene: TRBV4-1
d_gene: .
abundance: .
j_gene: TRBJ2-7

CDR3nt: TGCGCCAGCAGCCACTTTTACAGGGGACAAACTAACTATGGCTACACCTTC
CDR3aa: CASSHFYRGQTNYGYTF
v_gene: TRBV4-3
d_gene: TRBD1
abundance: .
j_gene: TRBJ1-2

CDR3nt: TGTGCCAGCTCACCAGACAGGGGCTCTGGAAACACCATATATTTT
CDR3aa: CASSPDRGSGNTIYF
v_gene: TRBV18
d_gene: TRBD1
abundance: .
j_gene: TRBJ1-3

CDR3nt: TGTGCCAGCAGCTGGTGGGGGGATGGCTATGGCTACACCTTC
CDR3aa: CASSWWGDGYGYTF
v_gene: TRBV5-4
d_gene: .
abundance: .
j_gene: TRBJ1-2

CDR3nt: TGTGCCAGCAGCTCCTCGGTCGGGGGGGACCCATTCACCTACGAGCAGTACTTC
CDR3aa: CASSSSVGGDPFTYEQYF
v_gene: TRBV7-9
d_gene: TRBD2
abundance: .
j_gene: TRBJ2-7

CDR3nt: TGTGCCAGTAGTATATCCGGGACAGGGGGATACGAGCAGTACTTC
CDR3aa: CASSISGTGGYEQYF
v_gene: TRBV19
d_gene: TRBD1
abundance: .
j_gene: TRBJ2-7